This T cell receptor beta chain appears in the sequencing data of a study of cytomegalovirus exposure and HLA in healthy donors. Study outcomes and limitations: TCR sequences were mostly rare, though some public TCRs occurred in many donors.

The CDR3 has 12 residues. The germline gives CDR1 MNHEY, CDR2 SVGAGI. The V gene lost 7 bases and the J gene lost 5 bases, with 11 bases spanning the gap. This clone has at least ten counts. As yet, its antigen is unknown. Primers: 60 Vbeta forward and 13 Jbeta reverse. Method: immunoSEQ multiplex PCR; TCRdb's copy keeps in-frame clones and lacks some. The profile shows approximately 170,000 clones, just over 75% of them singletons. The chain has TRBV6-5 and TRBJ1-1, with D possibly being TRBD1 (5 bases). The receptor was isolated from a man aged 35 to 55 in good health and CMV-seronegative. The sequencing sample was made of PBMCs. CDR3 coding DNA: TGTGCCAGCACCAACCGGGGGACTGAAGCTTTCTTT. Residues: CASTNRGTEAFF.